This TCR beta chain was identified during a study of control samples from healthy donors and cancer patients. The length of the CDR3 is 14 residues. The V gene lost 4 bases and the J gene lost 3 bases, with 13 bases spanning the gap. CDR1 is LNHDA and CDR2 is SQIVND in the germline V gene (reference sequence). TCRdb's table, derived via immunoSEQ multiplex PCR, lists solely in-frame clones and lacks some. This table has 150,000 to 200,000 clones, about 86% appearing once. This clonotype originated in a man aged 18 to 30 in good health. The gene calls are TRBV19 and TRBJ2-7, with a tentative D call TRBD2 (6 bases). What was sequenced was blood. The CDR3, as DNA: TGTGCCAGTAGTAACGCCCTGGGGGGCTACGAGCAGTACTTC. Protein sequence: CASSNALGGYEQYF.